One and the same sample provided the 8 T cell receptor beta chains below, sequenced in a study of cytomegalovirus exposure and HLA in healthy donors. The PCR used 60 Vbeta and 13 Jbeta primers. Repertoires were generated with immunoSEQ multiplex PCR, while TCRdb's copy carries only in-frame clones and drops some. The sample holds around 200,000 clones, less than 90% seen once. Sequenced sample: PBMCs. The receptors here all came from a man aged 50 or older in good health and CMV-seronegative.

This clone was recorded only once. The chain has TRBV12-5 and TRBJ2-5, with 7 bases fitting TRBD2. The CDR3 contains 15 residues. With 5 bases clipped from V and 5 bases from J, the junction kept 11 bases outside the gene matches. Germline loops: CDR1 LGHNT, CDR2 FRNRAP. The CDR3 region has the DNA TGTGCTAGTGGTGTAAGGGACCAGCGGGGCGAGACCCAGTACTTC. This gives the protein CASGVRDQRGETQYF. Looking up the rest from reference TRBV12-5 and TRBJ2-5 gives the full variable domain: DARVTQTPRHKVTEMGQEVTMRCQPILGHNTVFWYRQTMMQGLELLAYFRNRAPLDDSGMPKDRFSAEMPDATLATLKIQPSEPRDSAVYFCASGVRDQRGETQYFGPGTRLLVL.

This chain's CDR3 is CASSLAGSYEQYF. CDR3 DNA: TGTGCCAGCAGCTTAGCAGGCTCCTACGAGCAGTACTTC. The gene calls are TRBV11-2 and TRBJ2-7; D is ambiguous. V lost 1 base, J lost 0 bases, and 4 bases lay in between. Per the germline V gene, CDR1 is SGHAT and CDR2 is FQNNGV. There are 13 residues in the CDR3.

The chain couples TRBV2 to TRBJ2-1; perhaps TRBD2 as D (5 bases). The ends were cut back, 4 bases at V and 5 bases at J, with 12 bases in the middle. Per germline, CDR1 SNHLY and CDR2 FYNNEI. This CDR3 is 14 amino acids long. Here the CDR3 reads CASSARLANNEQFF. The CDR3 DNA sequence: TGTGCCAGCAGTGCGAGGCTAGCCAACAATGAGCAGTTCTTC. Variable domain in full (rest from reference TRBV2 and TRBJ2-1): EPEVTQTPSHQVTQMGQEVILRCVPISNHLYFYWYRQILGQKVEFLVSFYNNEISEKSEIFDDQFSVERPDGSNFTLKIRSTKLEDSAMYFCASSARLANNEQFFGPGTRLTVL.

V is TRBV6-1 and J is TRBJ1-1, with TRBD1 matching over 7 bases. The length of the CDR3 is 15 residues. Trimming cost V 5 bases and J 1 base; bases outside gene matches: 7. CDR1 is MNHNS and CDR2 is SASEGT in the germline V gene. In DNA, the CDR3 is TGTGCCAGCAGTTTCACCGGGACAGCGAACACTGAAGCTTTCTTT. It codes for CASSFTGTANTEAFF.

This clone has more than one count but fewer than ten. The chain couples TRBV6-5 to TRBJ1-1, with 8 nucleotides matching TRBD1. The CDR3 spans 13 residues. V was pared by 5 bases and J by 11 bases, with 10 bases of the junction left unmatched. Germline CDR1 is MNHEY and CDR2 is SVGAGI. The CDR3 DNA sequence: TGTGCCAGCAGTATCCGACAGGGGACGCTGGCTTTCTTT. Residues: CASSIRQGTLAFF.

The chain employs TRBV20-1 and TRBJ2-3; D gene ambiguous. Trimming stripped 6 bases from V and 8 bases from J, with 6 bases between. The CDR3 length is 9 residues. Per germline, CDR1 DFQATT and CDR2 SNEGSKA (reference sequence). Here the CDR3 DNA reads TGCAGTGCCCTAGGTACGCAGTATTTT. Translated, it gives CSALGTQYF.

The CDR3 region is CASSLSLAGGPPGELFF. Written as DNA, the CDR3 is TGCGCCAGCAGCTTGAGTCTAGCGGGAGGGCCTCCCGGGGAGCTGTTTTTT. The rearrangement joins TRBV5-1 to TRBJ2-2; 12 nucleotides match TRBD2. The CDR3 loop spans 17 amino acids. The germline gives CDR1 SGHRS, CDR2 YFSETQ. V trimming: 1 base; J trimming: 6 bases; junction bases outside the gene matches: 7.

The chain recombines TRBV19 with TRBJ2-2; a weak D match, TRBD2 (5 bases). There are 12 residues in the CDR3. V was cut by 8 bases and J by 8 bases, with 12 bases left in between. The V gene's germline CDR1 is LNHDA and CDR2 SQIVND (reference sequence). The DNA for the CDR3 is TGTGCCAGTGGTGGGTCGGGGGGGGAGCTGTTTTTT. Encoded protein: CASGGSGGELFF.